The clone carrying this TCR beta chain was seen more than once but under ten times. Its antigen is still unknown. These data come from a study of identical twins. Study results and caveats: Zero-insertion analyses might be partly confounded by invariant T cells like MAIT and iNKT. Beta clonotypes that were abundant in cord blood contained fewer insertions, a pattern absent from memory repertoires.

The donors were all healthy and Caucasian. The CDR3 totals 15 residues. The germline V gene encodes CDR1 SGHDN and CDR2 FVKESK. The V gene lost 1 base and the J gene lost 1 base, with 9 bases spanning the gap. TCRdb re-derived calls from the 5' RACE reads in MiXCR, one entry per CDR3 protein. The table includes some 790,000 distinct CDR3 sequences, about 20% detected once. This same sample was also taken into another study, of T cells expressing NK-cell markers. That paper states: In the group of eight sequenced donors, seven were HCMV-seropositive and one was seronegative.

The sequencing sample was made of PBMCs. The rearrangement links TRBV14 to TRBJ2-3; D is tentatively TRBD1 or TRBD2 (5 bases each). This receptor was obtained from a woman between 18 and 29 years old in good health. Here the CDR3 reads CASSQGRDRTDTQYF. CDR3 in DNA: TGTGCCAGCAGCCAAGGACGGGACCGCACAGATACGCAGTATTTT.